The clone carrying this T cell receptor (beta chain) has at least ten counts. This entry is derived from a study of T cell repertoires in cytomegalovirus infection. Across the study: It was the public TCR beta signatures that indicated both CMV infection and matching HLA type.

TCRdb redid the calling of the reads with MiXCR, one entry per CDR3 protein. The table has approximately 150,000 distinct CDR3 sequences, 5.5% to 8% seen once. The germline V gene has CDR1 SGHDT and CDR2 YYEEEE. The CDR3 extends over 13 amino acids. Trimming left V 2 bases short and J 5 bases short, with 10 bases between. The gene calls are TRBV5-6 and TRBJ1-1, with D hard to call. Material: PBMCs. The clonotype was recovered from a human donor in good health (CMV status not recorded). Some clones in this sample may be carry-over from other donors' samples. The CDR3 here is CASSLVAGTEAFF. In DNA form, the CDR3 reads TGTGCCAGCAGCTTAGTTGCCGGGACTGAAGCTTTCTTT.